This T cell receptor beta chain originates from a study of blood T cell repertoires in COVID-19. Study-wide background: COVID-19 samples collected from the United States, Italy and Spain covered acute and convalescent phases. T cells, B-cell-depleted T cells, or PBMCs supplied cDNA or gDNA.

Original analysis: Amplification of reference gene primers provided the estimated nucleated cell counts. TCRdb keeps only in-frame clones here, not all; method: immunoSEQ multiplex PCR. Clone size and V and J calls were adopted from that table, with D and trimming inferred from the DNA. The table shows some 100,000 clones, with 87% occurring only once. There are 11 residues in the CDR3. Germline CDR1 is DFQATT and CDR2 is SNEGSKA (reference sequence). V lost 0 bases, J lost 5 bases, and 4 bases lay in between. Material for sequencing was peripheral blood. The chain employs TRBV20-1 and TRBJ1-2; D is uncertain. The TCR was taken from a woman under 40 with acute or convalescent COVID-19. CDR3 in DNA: TGCAGTGCTAGAGATCAGTATGGCTACACCTTC. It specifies CSARDQYGYTF.